Listed below are T cell receptor beta chains from one sample, sequenced in a study of identical twins. TCRdb passed the 5' RACE reads through MiXCR, listing each CDR3 protein once. The table records around 230,000 distinct CDR3 sequences, roughly a tenth of them present only once. The sequencing sample was made of memory (CD45RO+) T cells sorted from blood. These receptor sequences come from a young woman in good health. Each CDR3 is given with its conserved first and last residue. A D gene is named only where the DNA matches it firmly. The size entry is marked missing in some rows and otherwise reads once, few, many or a size class.

d_call clone_size j_call v_call cdr3_nt cdr3_aa
TRBD1 - TRBJ2-4 TRBV3-1 TGTGCCAGCAGCGCAGGGGGTTTATCCAAAAACATTCAGTACTTC CASSAGGLSKNIQYF
- - TRBJ1-1 TRBV29-1 TGCAGCGTTGAAGCTCCAGGGCACAGGTCCGTCACTGAAGCTTTCTTT CSVEAPGHRSVTEAFF
- - TRBJ2-6 TRBV3-1 TGTGCCTGCACCAGGGCGGGCCCTGGGGCCAACGTCCTGACTTTC CACTRAGPGANVLTF
- many TRBJ2-3 TRBV5-1 TGCGCCAGCAGCTTAATCTGGACAGATACGCAGTATTTT CASSLIWTDTQYF
- few TRBJ1-2 TRBV30 TGTGCCTGGAGATTGGGATATGGCTACACCTTC CAWRLGYGYTF
- - TRBJ1-1 TRBV10-3 TGTGCCATCAGTGCAACAGGGAGGACTGAAGCTTTCTTT CAISATGRTEAFF
TRBD2 - TRBJ2-7 TRBV3-1 TGTGCCAGCAGCCCCCTCCTAGCGGATGCCGAGCAGTACTTC CASSPLLADAEQYF
TRBD2 few TRBJ2-1 TRBV9 TGTGCCAGCAGCGGAAGCGGGGCCAGGGACAATGAGCAGTTCTTC CASSGSGARDNEQFF
TRBD1 - TRBJ2-5 TRBV6-2/TRBV6-3 TGTGCCAGCAATCCCGGGACAGGCCCTCAAGAGACCCAGTACTTC CASNPGTGPQETQYF
TRBD2 few TRBJ2-5 TRBV6-2/TRBV6-3 TGTGCCAGCAGTTCGTGGCTAGCGGGCCGACAAGAGACCCAGTACTTC CASSSWLAGRQETQYF
TRBD1 - TRBJ1-1 TRBV2 TGTGCCAGCAGTCCTAGGGGACAGACAAACACTGAAGTTTTCTTT CASSPRGQTNTEVFF
- few TRBJ2-7 TRBV21-1 TGTGCCAGCAGCACTAGAACAGGGTTGAGAGAGCAGTACTTC CASSTRTGLREQYF
- few TRBJ2-7 TRBV5-6 TGTGCCAGCAGCTTACAGGGTCATCTATACGAGCAGTACTTC CASSLQGHLYEQYF
- - TRBJ1-2 TRBV18 TGTGCCAGCTCACCACCATCAAGCTATGGCTACACCTTC CASSPPSSYGYTF
TRBD1 few TRBJ1-2 TRBV6-1 TGTGCCAGCAGTCGCAAGTCGGGACAGGGGCAGGGCTACACCTTC CASSRKSGQGQGYTF
- - TRBJ1-1 TRBV7-9 TGTGCCAGCAGCTCCCAGGGTTCAACTGAAGCTTTCTTT CASSSQGSTEAFF
- - TRBJ2-1 TRBV5-1 TGCGCCAGCAGCTATGAGGGGTTTGTTTTGAATGAGCAGTTCTTC CASSYEGFVLNEQFF
- many TRBJ1-1 TRBV29-1 TGCAGCGCCGGAGGCGGATGGGCGATGAACACTGAAGCTTTCTTT CSAGGGWAMNTEAFF
- many TRBJ2-2 TRBV4-2 TGTGCCAGCAGCCAAGAGTGGTCGGGTGGAAACACCGGGGAGCTGTTTTTT CASSQEWSGGNTGELFF
- many TRBJ2-7 TRBV29-1 TGCAGCGTTGTATCCGAAAAACAGGGTTCCAAAAGGTACGAGCAGTACTTC CSVVSEKQGSKRYEQYF
- - TRBJ1-5 TRBV6-1 TGTGCCAGCAGACGATACAGAGATAGCAATCAGCCCCAGCATTTT CASRRYRDSNQPQHF
- many TRBJ2-3 TRBV12-3/TRBV12-4 TGTGCCAGCAGTTCCCCACGGGGAGCGGGAGATACGCAGTATTTT CASSSPRGAGDTQYF
- - TRBJ1-2 TRBV20-1 TGCACCGCCGGGGTGAATGGCTACACCTTC CTAGVNGYTF
- few TRBJ2-7 TRBV7-2 TGTGCCAGCAGCTTAAGTTTCCGGGATTACGAGCAGTACTTC CASSLSFRDYEQYF
- many TRBJ2-1 TRBV27 TGTGCCAGCAGTTTATCGGACAGTCCCTACAATGAGCAGTTCTTC CASSLSDSPYNEQFF